This passage covers 29 T cell receptor beta chains from one sample sequenced in a study of identical twins. TCRdb fed the 5' RACE reads into MiXCR, producing one record per CDR3 protein. The profile covers 1.5 million to 2 million distinct CDR3 sequences, with 32% appearing a single time and approximately 0.25% taken by the ten largest. Sequencing input: cord blood. Source of these receptors: a newborn girl in good health.

This clonotype was seen at least ten times. The chain links TRBV29-1 to TRBJ2-4, with TRBD2 matching over 9 bases. V shed 6 bases and J 7 bases; nucleotides not matched to a gene: 7. CDR1 SQVTM and CDR2 ANQGSEA come from the germline V gene. The CDR3 runs to 13 residues. CDR3: CSVVGLAMNIQYF. The CDR3 DNA follows: TGCAGCGTCGTCGGACTAGCGATGAACATTCAGTACTTC. The complete variable domain, with remaining parts taken from reference TRBV29-1 and TRBJ2-4, reads SAVISQKPSRDICQRGTSLTIQCQVDSQVTMMFWYRQQPGQSLTLIATANQGSEATYESGFVIDKFPISRPNLTFSTLTVSNMSPEDSSIYLCSVVGLAMNIQYFGAGTRLSVL.

This clonotype was detected ten times or more. The gene calls are TRBV27 and TRBJ1-5; possible D gene TRBD1, 6 bases. Germline V gene lookup returns CDR1 MNHEY and CDR2 SMNVEV (reference sequence). Trimming pared 5 bases from V and 6 bases from J, leaving 11 bases between. The CDR3 is 13 residues long. The chain's CDR3 is CASSTLDSQPQHF. The CDR3 DNA follows: TGTGCCAGCAGTACGTTGGACAGTCAGCCCCAGCATTTT.

In its sample, this clonotype was seen a few times. This chain joins TRBV28 and TRBJ2-1; 9 bases align to TRBD1. CDR1 is MDHEN and CDR2 is SYDVKM in the germline V gene. V lost 4 bases to trimming and J lost 3 bases; unmatched junction nucleotides: 7. The CDR3 is made up of 16 amino acids. CDR3 residues: CASSSPGTGHYNEQFF. CDR3 nucleotide sequence: TGTGCCAGCAGTTCGCCCGGGACAGGGCACTACAATGAGCAGTTCTTC.

With regard to this clonotype: Relative to the germline gene, one junction end is altered; a read error may explain this. The V and J genes are TRBV13 and TRBJ1-1, with 7 bases lining up with TRBD1. CDR1 and CDR2 from the germline V gene are PRHDT and FYEKMQ (reference sequence). This CDR3 is 13 amino acids long. The chain's CDR3 is CVSSSSGGTEAFF. CDR3 bases: TGTGTCAGCAGCTCTTCAGGGGGCACTGAAGCTTTCTTT.

This chain uses TRBV24-1 with TRBJ1-5; D might be TRBD1 (5 bases). This CDR3 contains 15 residues. Germline V lookup: CDR1 KGHDR, CDR2 SFDVKD. V was shortened by 5 bases and J by 0 bases, with 10 bases between the two germline ends. CDR3: CATSGGVNSNQPQHF. CDR3 DNA: TGTGCCACCAGTGGAGGGGTAAATAGCAATCAGCCCCAGCATTTT.

The chain carries TRBV4-2 and TRBJ1-2, with D unclear. V lost 0 bases and J lost 4, with 12 bases in between. This CDR3 comprises 15 residues. Germline V CDR1 and CDR2: LGHNA, YNFKEQ. As DNA, the CDR3 is TGTGCCAGCAGCCAAGAGCCGGTCTCCGGCTATGGCTACACCTTC. Translating it yields CASSQEPVSGYGYTF.

This clonotype has more than one count but fewer than ten. The chain links TRBV7-6 to TRBJ1-1; D is unresolved. This CDR3 spans 12 amino acids. Trimming left V 9 bases short and J 3 bases short, with 11 bases between. The germline V gene has CDR1 SGHVS and CDR2 FNYEAQ. CDR3 protein: CARKPGDTEAFF. CDR3 DNA sequence: TGTGCCAGAAAGCCTGGGGACACTGAAGCTTTCTTT.

This clonotype was seen more than once but under ten times. The rearrangement uses TRBV6-1 and TRBJ1-1; D remains unclear. Germline loops: CDR1 MNHNS, CDR2 SASEGT. The CDR3 loop spans 13 amino acids. V lost 3 bases and J 1 base, leaving 6 bases between the germline ends. Here the CDR3 DNA reads TGTGCCAGCAGTGACAGACCGAACACTGAAGCTTTCTTT. Its protein is CASSDRPNTEAFF.

This clonotype was seen many times. The chain employs TRBV29-1 and TRBJ2-1, with 8 bases aligning to TRBD2. Looked up from germline, CDR1 is SQVTM and CDR2 is ANQGSEA. CDR3 length equals 13 residues. J gave up 5 bases and V 3 bases, and 3 bases lay outside the gene matches. CDR3 DNA sequence: TGCAGCGTTGATGCGGGGGGAAACAATGAGCAGTTCTTC. It yields the protein CSVDAGGNNEQFF.

The chain combines TRBV7-9 with TRBJ1-2; D is uncertain. V was shortened by 3 bases and J by 13 bases, with 12 bases between the two germline ends. The CDR3 has 11 amino acids. CDR1 is SEHNR, CDR2 FQNEAQ, per germline (reference sequence). CDR3 sequence reads: CASSFGRSLTF. The CDR3 nucleotides are TGTGCCAGCAGCTTTGGCCGGAGCCTCACCTTC.

Points on this clonotype: One end of the junction varies from germline; a read error may be responsible. CDR3 DNA sequence: TGTGCCAGCAGACAACCCCGGGCCCCAGGAGAGTCCCAGTACTTC. It encodes CASRQPRAPGESQYF. The genes are TRBV28 and TRBJ2-5; D unclear. In germline, CDR1 is MDHEN, CDR2 SYDVKM. CDR3 length: 15 amino acids.

This clonotype showed up just once. The chain carries TRBV20-1 and TRBJ2-4, with D possibly matching TRBD2 (6 bases). The DNA end is a closer match to TRBJ2-7, so the J assignment may be wrong. The germline gives CDR1 DFQATT, CDR2 SNEGSKA (reference sequence). The CDR3 loop spans 14 amino acids. The CDR3, as DNA: TGCAGTGCTCTCCCCCGGGACTTCCTCTACGAGCAGTACTTC. Translated, it gives CSALPRDFLYEQYF.

This clonotype was detected only a few times. In DNA form, the CDR3 reads TGTGCCACCATTGGACCGGGACTAGTGGCCTACGAGCAGTACTTC. It translates to CATIGPGLVAYEQYF. The gene calls are TRBV24-1 and TRBJ2-7; 8 positions agree with TRBD2. The CDR3 is made up of 15 amino acids. The germline gives CDR1 KGHDR, CDR2 SFDVKD. Trimming took 8 bases from V and 2 from J; bases not matched to a gene: 10.

V is TRBV7-2 and J is TRBJ2-3; D ambiguous. The CDR3 extends over 15 amino acids. CDR1 is SGHTA, CDR2 FQGNSA, per germline. V dropped 5 bases and J dropped 3 bases, with 15 bases sitting between them. This CDR3 reads CASSPTPRATDTQYF. CDR3 nucleotide sequence: TGTGCCAGCAGCCCGACCCCGAGAGCGACAGATACGCAGTATTTT.

This clonotype came up a few times. The rearrangement links TRBV4-2 to TRBJ1-2; 8 nucleotides agree with TRBD1. The V gene end was trimmed by 0 bases and the J gene end by 8 bases; junction bases not matched to a gene: 5. The germline gives CDR1 LGHNA, CDR2 YNFKEQ. This CDR3 is built from 14 residues. CDR3 sequence: CASSQEGTGRGYTF. CDR3 coding DNA: TGTGCCAGCAGCCAAGAGGGGACAGGAAGGGGCTACACCTTC.

CDR3 region: CASSISLRGNQPQHF. The CDR3 DNA is TGTGCCAGCTCAATTTCCCTCCGGGGGAATCAGCCCCAGCATTTT. The rearrangement links TRBV5-6 to TRBJ1-5, with D tentatively TRBD1 (5 bases). The CDR3 contains 15 residues. V was shortened by 7 bases and J by 4 bases, with 18 bases between the two germline ends. In germline, CDR1 is SGHDT, CDR2 YYEEEE.

This clonotype has just a few counts. The J gene is TRBJ2-5, the V gene TRBV18, with 9 bases fitting TRBD2. CDR3 size: 14 residues. CDR1 is KGHSH and CDR2 is LQKENI in the germline V gene. J was trimmed by 2 bases and V by 8 bases; bases with no gene match: 6. CDR3 in amino acids: CASKSGRTQETQYF. The CDR3 DNA reads TGTGCCAGCAAAAGCGGGAGGACTCAAGAGACCCAGTACTTC. The variable domain in full, completed from reference TRBV18 and TRBJ2-5, reads NAGVMQNPRHLVRRRGQEARLRCSPMKGHSHVYWYRQLPEEGLKFMVYLQKENIIDESGMPKERFSAEFPKEGPSILRIQQVVRGDSAAYFCASKSGRTQETQYFGPGTRLLVL.

Concerning this clonotype itself: Given the absence of the conserved phenylalanine or tryptophan at the CDR3 end, a read error is likely. The chain couples TRBV5-1 to TRBJ2-7; D is unresolved. Germline V gives CDR1 SGHRS, CDR2 YFSETQ. V was pared by 1 base and J by 2 bases, with 19 bases between. CDR3 length: 17 residues. CDR3 in DNA: TGCGCCAGCAGCTTGAGTTACCGGTCTACGGGTCCCTACGAGCAGTACTCC. Translating gives CASSLSYRSTGPYEQYS.

The chain recombines TRBV5-1 with TRBJ2-1; the match to TRBD2 covers 16 bases. This CDR3 spans 23 amino acids. V was pared by 0 bases and J by 0 bases, with 15 bases of the junction left unmatched. Germline V gene lookup returns CDR1 SGHRS and CDR2 YFSETQ. The CDR3 DNA reads TGCGCCAGCAGCTTGGGGGGACTAGCGGGAGGGCCCCACTTCCTGAGCTCCTACAATGAGCAGTTCTTC. Amino acid sequence: CASSLGGLAGGPHFLSSYNEQFF.

The chain links TRBV24-1 to TRBJ2-1; a weak D match, TRBD1 (5 bases). Germline CDR1 reads KGHDR; CDR2 reads SFDVKD. V lost 5 bases and J lost 10, with 17 bases in between. The CDR3 has 14 residues. For the CDR3, the DNA is TGTGCCACCAGTGCCGATACTGGGGCTCGGGAGCAGTTCTTC. Encoded protein: CATSADTGAREQFF.

The gene calls are TRBV20-1 and TRBJ2-4, with 7 bases identical to TRBD1. There are 16 residues in the CDR3. CDR1 and CDR2 from the germline V gene are DFQATT and SNEGSKA (reference sequence). V dropped 6 bases and J dropped 1; count of bases not matched to a gene: 12. The CDR3 nucleotides read TGCAGTGCCAAAGCTCCCGGGACAGTCGCCAAAAACATTCAGTACTTC. This gives the protein CSAKAPGTVAKNIQYF.

The chain has TRBV12-3 or TRBV12-4 and TRBJ2-1, with TRBD2 matching over 9 bases. V was clipped by 3 bases and J by 2 bases; unmatched bases: 8. CDR3 length: 17 amino acids. The CDR3 reads CASSFSNVAGAYNEQFF. CDR3 sequence (DNA): TGTGCCAGCAGTTTCAGCAATGTAGCGGGAGCCTACAATGAGCAGTTCTTC.

This clonotype has just a few counts. The chain uses TRBV3-1 and TRBJ2-4; D unclear. The J call is doubtful: the DNA matches TRBJ2-7 better. This CDR3 has 13 residues. CDR1 and CDR2 (germline): LGHDT, YNNKEL (reference sequence). The CDR3 here is CASSQGLYGEQYF. In DNA, the CDR3 is TGTGCCAGCAGCCAAGGACTCTATGGCGAGCAGTACTTC.

This clonotype came up a few times. The chain links TRBV5-1 to TRBJ2-7; 7 bases fit TRBD1. Germline CDR1 reads SGHRS; CDR2 reads YFSETQ. V was pared by 3 bases and J by 2 bases, with 2 bases of the junction left unmatched. The CDR3 extends over 13 amino acids. The CDR3 DNA reads TGCGCCAGCAGCTGGGGGACAGCCTACGAGCAGTACTTC. Translating it yields CASSWGTAYEQYF. The variable domain in full, with the rest retrieved from reference TRBV5-1 and TRBJ2-7, is KAGVTQTPRYLIKTRGQQVTLSCSPISGHRSVSWYQQTPGQGLQFLFEYFSETQRNKGNFPGRFSGRQFSNSRSEMNVSTLELGDSALYLCASSWGTAYEQYFGPGTRLTVT.

As to this clonotype: One base away lies a much larger clone, so this may be a sequencing read error. V and J are TRBV6-1 and TRBJ2-3; TRBD2 aligns across 8 bases. The length of the CDR3 is 14 residues. Looked up from germline, CDR1 is MNHNS and CDR2 is SASEGT. J lost 5 bases, V lost 1 base, and 2 bases had no gene match. CDR3 region: CASSEGREVDTQYF. Here the CDR3 DNA reads TGTGCCAGCAGTGAAGGGCGGGAGGTAGATACGCAGTATTTT.

This clonotype was observed a handful of times. This chain uses TRBV20-1 with TRBJ2-1, with 8 positions matching TRBD2. The V gene end was trimmed by 3 bases and the J gene end by 0 bases; junction bases not matched to a gene: 4. Per germline, CDR1 DFQATT and CDR2 SNEGSKA (reference sequence). This CDR3 has 15 residues. Here the CDR3 DNA reads TGCAGTGCTAGTTTTCTAGCGGGCTCCTACAATGAGCAGTTCTTC. Protein: CSASFLAGSYNEQFF.

The chain has TRBV12-5 and TRBJ2-1, with D possibly matching TRBD2 (6 bases). The CDR3 runs 15 residues. Germline assignment: CDR1 LGHNT and CDR2 FRNRAP. V was clipped by 7 bases and J by 0 bases, with 13 bases between them. The CDR3 reads CASASRGGSYNEQFF. The CDR3 bases are TGTGCTAGTGCTTCTCGGGGAGGCTCCTACAATGAGCAGTTCTTC.

This clonotype has a handful of counts. The V and J genes are TRBV5-1 and TRBJ2-7; tentatively, D is TRBD2 (6 bases). CDR3 length: 16 amino acids. Looked up from germline, CDR1 is SGHRS and CDR2 is YFSETQ. V shed 2 bases and J shed 7 bases, with 22 bases lying between them. The CDR3 protein is CASSFPAGYSYNEQYF. The CDR3 DNA reads TGCGCCAGCAGCTTTCCAGCGGGTTACTCCTACAATGAGCAGTACTTC.

Regarding this clonotype: The junction departs from the called germline gene at one end, perhaps through a read error. This rearrangement joins TRBV4-2 to TRBJ2-3; D is possibly TRBD2 (6 bases). The CDR3 extends over 14 amino acids. Germline CDR1 is LGHNA and CDR2 is YNFKEQ. CDR3 sequence reads: CATSRGGTTDTQYF. CDR3 bases: TGTGCCACCAGCAGAGGAGGGACCACAGATACGCAGTATTTT.